This TCR beta chain was recovered during a study of beta chain features in type 1 diabetes (dated by TCRdb to between 2018 and 2020). A note on the overall study: No differences in mean age, gender distribution, total cell number or subset yield were found between patients and healthy donors. Across all samples, roughly 110,000,000 sorted cells were examined, and cell number per subset correlated strongly with RNA yield. Naive and central memory subsets were obtained from all 30 or so donors, but regulatory and stem cell-like memory subsets were isolated from only 8 patients and 8 healthy donors. In the study, recently diagnosed type 1 diabetes patients and matched healthy donors were compared on the TCRB repertoires of their sorted circulating CD4+ T cell subsets. The full study reports these points: The naive, central memory and regulatory TCRB repertoires appeared to resemble one another more closely among patients than among healthy donors. Patients with type 1 diabetes made fewer insertions and deleted more nucleotides at VDJ recombination sites, implying thymic rearrangement abnormalities. A moderate but significant shortening of TCRB CDR3 length was observed in type 1 diabetes patients in all four CD4+ subsets. PCR might favor shorter templates, but patient and control samples were amplified and corrected together, so any skew would affect both groups equally. Because cDNA was sequenced instead of genomic DNA, activated cells with high expression could be over-represented, although the groups did not differ in activation or CD3 levels. Because small numbers of individuals were included in the HLA sub-analyses, any influence of HLA type on TCRB rearrangement was left unresolved.

All of the isolated RNA was reverse transcribed with the High Capacity cDNA Reverse Transcription Kit, so expressed TCRB transcripts were sequenced. Deep immunoSEQ sequencing was performed on naive, central memory and regulatory T cell samples, with an average of about 4 million total reads per sample. Sorted cells were lysed in RLT buffer, and RNA was extracted using DNase-treated RNeasy Micro or Mini kits according to cell number. To prevent cross-contamination, every cell subset was processed on its own, while patient and healthy donor samples were processed together. The immunoSEQ multiplex PCR was used to amplify TCRB sequences from cDNA, generating 87-bp fragments that spanned the CDR3 region. Sequencing of the amplicons was performed on the Illumina HiSeq platform. From the authors' description of their analysis: Synthetic template baselines were used to correct PCR bias computationally, reads within Hamming distance 2 were collapsed, and singletons that could not be merged were discarded. Reads were aligned against IMGT to assign V, D and J genes, CDR3 length and insertions or deletions at six rearrangement sites. Clonotype counts were normalized to sorted cell number within each subset before computing true diversity and Gini coefficients with the tcR R package. The overlap coefficient, calculated on TCRB nucleotide sequences, was used to measure repertoire sharing. The table comes from immuneACCESS by way of TCRdb, which keeps in-frame sequences with V and J called. Part of the clones is missing from these tables; in studies checked, under half for an unresolved V gene and the rest for unknown reasons. V and J calls and clone size are those listed in that table; D and trimming were worked out from the DNA. This sample is represented by roughly 160,000 clones; 6.5% to 10% of them were singletons. The top ten hold around 0.5% of the sample.

Each donor gave one peripheral blood draw, approximately 110 mL on average, collected into heparinised tubes. Using a panel that included CD45RO, CCR7, CD25, CD127, CD95 and CD27, naive, central memory, regulatory and stem cell-like memory CD4+ T cells were sorted on a BD FACSAria II. A purity above 98% was achieved for all sorted populations. Right away, PBMCs were isolated by Lymphoprep density gradient centrifugation and were stained directly, with no culture step. So that batch effects would be minimized, each experiment stained and sorted samples in pairs, pairing one healthy donor with one patient. The CDR3 sequence holds 14 residues, the cysteine and phenylalanine included. Only the CDR3 portion is preserved as DNA: 42 bases, with reading frame beginning at the first base. Germline trimming: 1 base from V, 3 bases from J; junction bases outside gene matches: 3. From the germline V gene, CDR1 is SGHVS and CDR2 is FQNEAQ.

Notes on this clone: It lacks a known antigen. No per-base quality is available; no much larger clone lies one base away.

The sample taken for sequencing was central memory CD4+ T cells from blood. The TCR was taken from a young woman with type 1 diabetes. The chain links TRBV7-8 with TRBJ2-7, and 7 bases in between align with TRBD1. The CDR3 protein is CASSLVRTGYEQYF. In nucleotide form, the sequence is TGTGCCAGCAGCTTAGTTAGGACAGGCTACGAGCAGTACTTC.